These 30 T cell receptor beta chains share one sample of origin, sequenced in a study of blood T cell repertoires in COVID-19. Sequencing was performed with immunoSEQ multiplex PCR; in TCRdb, only in-frame clones are kept and a portion is missing. The sample consists of around 83,000 clones, more than 70% of them appearing once. Sequencing input: peripheral blood. The origin of the receptors is a woman aged 70-85 years with acute or convalescent COVID-19.

The V call is TRBV5-8, the J call TRBJ1-2, with 8 nucleotides matching TRBD1. V shed 0 bases, J shed 0 bases, and the junction held 7 bases outside the gene matches. Germline assignment: CDR1 SGHTS and CDR2 YDEGEE. The CDR3 has 17 amino acids. CDR3 sequence: CASSLGGQASTNYGYTF. The CDR3 region has the DNA TGTGCCAGCAGCTTGGGGGGACAGGCTTCAACTAACTATGGCTACACCTTC. The full variable domain, with the rest looked up from reference TRBV5-8 and TRBJ1-2, is EAGVTQSPTHLIKTRGQQATLRCSPISGHTSVYWYQQALGLGLQFLLWYDEGEERNRGNFPPRFSGRQFPNYSSELNVNALELEDSALYLCASSLGGQASTNYGYTFGSGTRLTVV.

A few counts support this clone. Other DNA sequences in this specimen translate into the identical CDR3. The chain combines TRBV5-6 with TRBJ1-2, with TRBD1 matching 7 bases. V was clipped by 0 bases and J by 5 bases; unmatched bases: 1. Germline CDR1 is SGHDT and CDR2 is YYEEEE. This CDR3 has 13 amino acids. In DNA, the CDR3 is TGTGCCAGCAGCTTGGACAGGGGTTATGGCTACACCTTC. Translated, it gives CASSLDRGYGYTF.

The chain recombines TRBV2 with TRBJ2-7; D may be TRBD2 (5 bases). Germline CDR1 and CDR2: SNHLY and FYNNEI. V dropped 2 bases and J dropped 1 base, with 9 bases sitting between them. The CDR3 loop spans 14 amino acids. The CDR3 here is CASSERGPSYEQYV. CDR3 coding DNA: TGTGCCAGCAGTGAACGGGGTCCTTCCTACGAGCAGTACGTC.

The chain is built from TRBV2 and TRBJ2-2; TRBD2 might be the D (5 bases). The CDR3 runs 14 residues. V dropped 6 bases and J dropped 6 bases, with 14 bases sitting between them. CDR1 SNHLY and CDR2 FYNNEI come from the germline V gene. The CDR3 DNA follows: TGTGCCAGCAGGGGAATTGACGGGGCCGGGGAGCTGTTTTTT. Its protein product is CASRGIDGAGELFF.

This sequence joins TRBV7-2 and TRBJ2-3; 7 bases map to TRBD2. The ends lost 1 base at V and 5 bases at J; junction bases unmatched: 9. This CDR3 has 16 residues. Germline CDR1 SGHTA, CDR2 FQGNSA. In nucleotides, the CDR3 is TGTGCCAGCAGCTTAGACATGGTAACGGGAGGAGATACGCAGTATTTT. Its protein is CASSLDMVTGGDTQYF.

The chain carries TRBV5-6 and TRBJ1-5, with unresolved D. V was clipped by 0 bases and J by 3 bases, with 7 bases between them. There are 14 residues in the CDR3. The germline gives CDR1 SGHDT, CDR2 YYEEEE. CDR3 bases: TGTGCCAGCAGCTTGGGAGTCAACAATCAGCCCCAGCATTTT. It yields the protein CASSLGVNNQPQHF. Based on the CDR3 plus reference TRBV5-6 and TRBJ1-5, the full variable domain is DAGVTQSPTHLIKTRGQQVTLRCSPKSGHDTVSWYQQALGQGPQFIFQYYEEEERQRGNFPDRFSGHQFPNYSSELNVNALLLGDSALYLCASSLGVNNQPQHFGDGTRLSIL.

This chain uses TRBV7-2 with TRBJ2-2; 11 bases align to TRBD1. The germline V gene encodes CDR1 SGHTA and CDR2 FQGNSA. Trimming removed 5 bases from V and 5 bases from J; junction bases left unmatched: 10. The CDR3 totals 17 residues. The CDR3 region is CASSPSGTGGTTGELFF. The DNA of the CDR3 is TGTGCCAGCAGCCCATCCGGGACAGGGGGAACGACCGGGGAGCTGTTTTTT.

This clone was counted a single time. The chain links TRBV9 to TRBJ2-1; TRBD2 agrees at 8 bases. V lost 1 base, J lost 5 bases, and 5 bases stayed unmatched. The CDR3 loop spans 15 amino acids. CDR1 and CDR2 (germline): SGDLS, YYNGEE. For the CDR3, the DNA is TGTGCCAGCAGCGTAAGGCTAGCGGGTAACAATGAGCAGTTCTTC. Its translation: CASSVRLAGNNEQFF.

The V and J genes are TRBV10-1 and TRBJ2-7; perhaps TRBD1 as D (6 bases). This CDR3 is built from 14 residues. V was cut by 5 bases and J by 0 bases, with 11 bases left in between. CDR1 WNHNN and CDR2 SYGVQD come from the germline V gene (reference sequence). The CDR3 here is CASSPGQYSYEQYV. In DNA form, the CDR3 reads TGCGCCAGCAGTCCCGGACAGTACTCCTACGAGCAGTACGTC.

The chain carries TRBV4-3 and TRBJ1-4; D may be TRBD1 (5 bases). The CDR3 covers 17 residues. Germline lookup yields CDR1 LGHNA and CDR2 YSLEER. Trimming pared 1 base from V and 5 bases from J, leaving 17 bases between. The DNA of the CDR3 is TGCGCCAGCAGCCAAGTAGGTAGGGGCGTCCGAAATGAAAAACTGTTTTTT. This translates into CASSQVGRGVRNEKLFF.

The J gene is TRBJ1-3, the V gene TRBV7-2, with a possible D match to TRBD1 (5 bases). Germline V gene lookup returns CDR1 SGHTA and CDR2 FQGNSA. CDR3 length equals 13 residues. V lost 4 bases to trimming and J lost 3 bases, with 7 bases between them. CDR3 residues: CASSSGGGNTIYF. DNA of the CDR3: TGTGCCAGCAGCTCCGGGGGTGGAAACACCATATATTTT.

CDR3: CASSKGQGIYNEQFF. CDR3 coding DNA: TGTGCCAGCAGTAAGGGACAGGGGATCTACAATGAGCAGTTCTTC. The genes are TRBV6-5 and TRBJ2-1, with 10 bases identical to TRBD1. V shed 5 bases and J 3 bases; nucleotides not matched to a gene: 4. The length of the CDR3 is 15 residues. Germline-derived CDR1 and CDR2 are MNHEY and SVGAGI.

This clone was seen only a few times. The rearrangement uses TRBV7-9 and TRBJ1-4; D is ambiguous. The CDR3 spans 13 residues. V was trimmed by 2 bases and J by 12 bases, leaving 13 bases between them. CDR1 SEHNR and CDR2 FQNEAQ come from the germline V gene (reference sequence). The CDR3 sequence is CASSLFSLQELFF. The CDR3 nucleotides read TGTGCCAGCAGCTTATTCTCACTTCAGGAACTGTTTTTT.

J is TRBJ1-5 and V is TRBV6-6; 11 positions agree with TRBD1. With V trimmed by 5 bases and J by 4 bases, 10 bases remained unmatched. The germline CDR1 and CDR2 sequences are MNHNY and SVGAGI (reference sequence). The length of the CDR3 is 17 residues. CDR3 loop: CASSPRGTGGTNQPQHF. CDR3 nucleotides: TGTGCCAGCAGTCCCCGAGGGACAGGGGGGACTAATCAGCCCCAGCATTTT.

The gene calls are TRBV7-2 and TRBJ2-2; D not certain. Trimming removed 4 bases from V and 4 bases from J, with 13 bases in between. The CDR3 consists of 15 residues. In germline, CDR1 is SGHTA, CDR2 FQGNSA. As DNA, the CDR3 is TGTGCCAGCAGCTCCTACCGATTTGGCACCGGGGAGCTGTTTTTT. Its translation is CASSSYRFGTGELFF.

The V gene is TRBV30, the J gene TRBJ2-5, with TRBD2 matching 8 bases. The CDR3 has 14 amino acids. V gave up 8 bases and J gave up 5 bases; unmatched junction bases: 13. Germline V gives CDR1 GTSNPN, CDR2 SVGIG (reference sequence). The CDR3 sequence: CARKTGGPGETQYF. The CDR3 coding sequence is TGTGCCAGAAAAACGGGAGGGCCTGGGGAGACCCAGTACTTC.

This rearrangement joins TRBV6-5 to TRBJ2-3, with D perhaps matching TRBD1 (8 bases). Trimming shortened V by 6 bases and J by 7 bases, and 20 bases separated the two germline ends. The germline V gene encodes CDR1 MNHEY and CDR2 SVGAGI. This CDR3 is built from 15 residues. CDR3 nucleotides: TGTGCCAGCAGGAATTTACAGGGGGGGTCTTATACGCAGTATTTT. Translating gives CASRNLQGGSYTQYF.

The chain carries TRBV28 and TRBJ2-3; TRBD1 matches at 10 bases. CDR3 length: 15 residues. The germline CDR1 and CDR2 sequences are MDHEN and SYDVKM. V gave up 3 bases and J gave up 2 bases; unmatched junction bases: 2. The chain's CDR3 is CASSFGQGDTDTQYF. The CDR3 DNA reads TGTGCCAGCAGTTTCGGACAGGGGGACACAGATACGCAGTATTTT.

This rearrangement joins TRBV18 to TRBJ2-1; a weak D match, TRBD1 (6 bases). CDR1 is KGHSH, CDR2 LQKENI, per germline. Trimming cost V 3 bases and J 4 bases, with 10 bases left between them. The CDR3 has 14 residues. CDR3 protein: CASSPETGYNEQFF. For the CDR3, the DNA is TGTGCCAGCTCACCTGAAACAGGGTACAATGAGCAGTTCTTC.

The chain recombines TRBV28 with TRBJ1-5; possibly TRBD1 for D (5 bases). The length of the CDR3 is 14 residues. Trimming pared 3 bases from V and 1 base from J, leaving 7 bases between. Germline V gene data show CDR1 as MDHEN and CDR2 as SYDVKM. The CDR3 protein is CASSFHRSNQPQHF. CDR3 sequence (DNA): TGTGCCAGCAGTTTTCACAGGAGCAATCAGCCCCAGCATTTT.

The chain has TRBV11-2 and TRBJ2-3; TRBD1 matches at 7 bases. CDR3 length: 16 amino acids. Germline-derived CDR1 and CDR2 are SGHAT and FQNNGV. The V and J ends lost 1 base and 0 bases, in that order; junction bases with no gene match: 4. In nucleotides, the CDR3 is TGTGCCAGCAGCTTAGGGGACAGAAGGAGCACAGATACGCAGTATTTT. This gives the protein CASSLGDRRSTDTQYF.

This clone was found once. V is TRBV5-1 and J is TRBJ2-1; D perhaps matches TRBD2 (6 bases). Germline V gives CDR1 SGHRS, CDR2 YFSETQ. Trimming stripped 6 bases from V and 7 bases from J, with 26 bases between. The CDR3 runs 17 residues. In DNA, the CDR3 is TGCGCCAGCACCGTGACCACCGGGACTCAACTTTGGAATGAGCAGTTCTTC. As protein: CASTVTTGTQLWNEQFF. Full variable domain (rest looked up from reference TRBV5-1 and TRBJ2-1): KAGVTQTPRYLIKTRGQQVTLSCSPISGHRSVSWYQQTPGQGLQFLFEYFSETQRNKGNFPGRFSGRQFSNSRSEMNVSTLELGDSALYLCASTVTTGTQLWNEQFFGPGTRLTVL.

The chain combines TRBV19 with TRBJ2-2; TRBD1 might be the D (6 bases). CDR1 and CDR2 from the germline V gene are LNHDA and SQIVND (reference sequence). Trimming took 5 bases from V and 12 from J, leaving 19 bases between them. This CDR3 comprises 14 residues. CDR3 protein: CASSGQGISGKLFF. The CDR3 bases are TGTGCCAGTAGTGGGCAGGGGATATCTGGGAAGCTGTTTTTT. Filled out from reference TRBV19 and TRBJ2-2, the complete variable domain reads DGGITQSPKYLFRKEGQNVTLSCEQNLNHDAMYWYRQDPGQGLRLIYYSQIVNDFQKGDIAEGYSVSREKKESFPLTVTSAQKNPTAFYLCASSGQGISGKLFFGEGSRLTVL.

The chain uses TRBV19 and TRBJ1-5, with 8 bases aligning to TRBD1. The germline CDR1 and CDR2 sequences are LNHDA and SQIVND (reference sequence). V was pared by 1 base and J by 3 bases, with 2 bases of the junction left unmatched. The CDR3 is made up of 15 amino acids. Here the CDR3 reads CASSIVQGANQPQHF. In DNA, the CDR3 is TGTGCCAGTAGTATAGTCCAGGGGGCCAATCAGCCCCAGCATTTT.

This clone was detected once. The chain uses TRBV2 and TRBJ2-1, with TRBD2 matching over 9 bases. The germline V gene has CDR1 SNHLY and CDR2 FYNNEI. J lost 3 bases, V lost 2 bases, and 5 bases had no gene match. The CDR3 is 16 amino acids. In DNA, the CDR3 is TGTGCCAGCAGTGAACCGGCGGGGGGGTACTACAATGAGCAGTTCTTC. It codes for CASSEPAGGYYNEQFF.

The V gene is TRBV6-1, the J gene TRBJ1-6; D not resolved. The ends were cut back, 1 base at V and 13 bases at J, with 11 bases in the middle. Germline V gene sequence: CDR1 MNHNS, CDR2 SASEGT. This CDR3 comprises 13 residues. The CDR3 DNA is TGTGCCAGCAGTGAAGTCGGGGTCACCCCCCTCCACTTT. Its protein is CASSEVGVTPLHF.

This chain joins TRBV30 and TRBJ1-6; no clear D. The CDR3 sequence is 14 residues long. Trimming stripped 2 bases from V and 2 bases from J, with 7 bases between. The V gene's germline CDR1 is GTSNPN and CDR2 SVGIG (reference sequence). The CDR3 region is CAWSLNAYNSPLHF. The DNA for the CDR3 is TGTGCCTGGAGTTTAAATGCCTATAATTCACCCCTCCACTTT. Filled out from reference TRBV30 and TRBJ1-6, the complete variable domain reads SQTIHQWPATLVQPVGSPLSLECTVEGTSNPNLYWYRQAAGRGLQLLFYSVGIGQISSEVPQNLSASRPQDRQFILSSKKLLLSDSGFYLCAWSLNAYNSPLHFGNGTRLTVT.

This rearrangement joins TRBV5-1 to TRBJ2-1, with D possibly being TRBD2 (7 bases). Germline V lookup: CDR1 SGHRS, CDR2 YFSETQ. This CDR3 has 14 residues. The V end lost 2 bases, the J end lost 6 bases, and 12 bases lay between the germline ends. Here the CDR3 DNA reads TGCGCCAGCAGCTTCGGGGGGCCTCCCAATGAGCAGTTCTTC. It is translated as CASSFGGPPNEQFF.

The chain combines TRBV2 with TRBJ2-2; 12 nucleotides match TRBD2. The length of the CDR3 is 16 residues. The ends lost 4 bases at V and 6 bases at J; junction bases unmatched: 6. The germline CDR1 and CDR2 sequences are SNHLY and FYNNEI. The CDR3: CASSVLAGGLPGELFF. The CDR3 DNA sequence: TGTGCCAGCAGTGTACTAGCGGGGGGCCTTCCCGGGGAGCTGTTTTTT.

V gene TRBV18 combines with J gene TRBJ1-5; D is undetermined. Trimming left V 3 bases short and J 3 bases short, with 9 bases between. Germline V lookup: CDR1 KGHSH, CDR2 LQKENI. This CDR3 has 14 amino acids. DNA for the CDR3: TGTGCCAGCTCACCGGCGGGGTTCAATCAGCCCCAGCATTTT. Encoded protein: CASSPAGFNQPQHF.